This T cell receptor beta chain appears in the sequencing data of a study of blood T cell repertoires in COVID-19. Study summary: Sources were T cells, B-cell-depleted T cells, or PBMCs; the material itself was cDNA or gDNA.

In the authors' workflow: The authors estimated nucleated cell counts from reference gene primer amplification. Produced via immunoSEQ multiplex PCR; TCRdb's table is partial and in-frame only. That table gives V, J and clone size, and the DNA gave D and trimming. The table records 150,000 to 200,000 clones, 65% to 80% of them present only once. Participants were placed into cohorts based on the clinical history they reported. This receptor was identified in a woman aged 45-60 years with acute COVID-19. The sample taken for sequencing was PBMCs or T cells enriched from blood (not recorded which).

The CDR3 is CASSEASARRGHQPQHF. In DNA form, the CDR3 reads TGTGCCAGCAGTGAAGCTTCAGCCCGCAGGGGCCATCAGCCCCAGCATTTT. The chain recombines TRBV2 with TRBJ1-5, with D possibly TRBD1 on 6 matching bases. CDR3 length: 17 amino acids. V was trimmed by 0 bases and J by 5 bases, leaving 17 bases between them. Germline lookup yields CDR1 SNHLY and CDR2 FYNNEI. The full variable domain, with the rest looked up from reference TRBV2 and TRBJ1-5, is EPEVTQTPSHQVTQMGQEVILRCVPISNHLYFYWYRQILGQKVEFLVSFYNNEISEKSEIFDDQFSVERPDGSNFTLKIRSTKLEDSAMYFCASSEASARRGHQPQHFGDGTRLSIL.